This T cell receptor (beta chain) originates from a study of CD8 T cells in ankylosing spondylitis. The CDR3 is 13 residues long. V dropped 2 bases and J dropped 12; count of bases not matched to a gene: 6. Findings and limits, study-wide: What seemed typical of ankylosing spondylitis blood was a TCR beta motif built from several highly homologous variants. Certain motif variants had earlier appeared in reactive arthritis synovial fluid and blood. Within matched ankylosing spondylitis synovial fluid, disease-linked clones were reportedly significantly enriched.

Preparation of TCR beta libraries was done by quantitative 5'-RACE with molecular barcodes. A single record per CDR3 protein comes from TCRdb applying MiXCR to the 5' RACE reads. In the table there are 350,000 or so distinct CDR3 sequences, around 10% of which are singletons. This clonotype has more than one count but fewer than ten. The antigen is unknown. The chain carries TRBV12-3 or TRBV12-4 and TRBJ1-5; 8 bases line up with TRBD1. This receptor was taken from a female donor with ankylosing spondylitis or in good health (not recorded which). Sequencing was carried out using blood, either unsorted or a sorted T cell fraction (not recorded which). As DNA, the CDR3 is TGTGCCAGCAGTTTATTTAGTACAGGGGGCCAGCATTTT. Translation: CASSLFSTGGQHF.